This T cell receptor (beta chain) was obtained from a study of CD8 T cells in ankylosing spondylitis. This CDR3 comprises 17 residues. Trimming cost V 5 bases and J 4 bases; bases outside gene matches: 12. TCRdb independently ran MiXCR on the 5' RACE reads; one entry per CDR3 protein. The data show around 220,000 distinct CDR3 sequences, more than 9% seen once. Many counts were recorded for this clonotype. Sequencing was carried out using blood, either unsorted or a sorted T cell fraction (not recorded which). The TCR originated in a male donor with ankylosing spondylitis or in good health (not recorded which). V usage is TRBV12-3 or TRBV12-4 and J usage is TRBJ1-4; 8 bases fit TRBD1. The CDR3 bases are TGTGCCAGCAGTCCAAGGGACAGGAGGGGTCTTAATGAAAAACTGTTTTTT. Its translation is CASSPRDRRGLNEKLFF.